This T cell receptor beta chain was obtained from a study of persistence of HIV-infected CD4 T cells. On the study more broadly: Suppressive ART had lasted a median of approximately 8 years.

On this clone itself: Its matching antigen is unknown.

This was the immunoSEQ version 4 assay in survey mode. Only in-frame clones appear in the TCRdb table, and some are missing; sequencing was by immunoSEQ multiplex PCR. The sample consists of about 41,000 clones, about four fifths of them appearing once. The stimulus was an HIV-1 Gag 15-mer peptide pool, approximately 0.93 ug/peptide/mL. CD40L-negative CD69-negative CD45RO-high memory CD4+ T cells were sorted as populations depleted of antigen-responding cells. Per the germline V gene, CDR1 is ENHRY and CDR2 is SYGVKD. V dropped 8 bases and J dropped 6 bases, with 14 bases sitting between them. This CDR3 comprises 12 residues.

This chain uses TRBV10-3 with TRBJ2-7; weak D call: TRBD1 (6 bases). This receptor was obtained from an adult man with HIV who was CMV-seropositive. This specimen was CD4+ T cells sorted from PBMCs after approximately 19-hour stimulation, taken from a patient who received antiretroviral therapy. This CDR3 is CAISPTGTEQYF. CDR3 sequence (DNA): TGTGCCATCTCTCCCACAGGGACCGAGCAGTACTTC.